This record looks at one T cell receptor (beta chain) sequence and its context. The sample originates from a study of blood T cell repertoires in COVID-19. CDR1 and CDR2 (germline): SGHAT, FQNNGV. The CDR3 consists of 12 residues. V was shortened by 1 base and J by 9 bases, with 6 bases between the two germline ends. Clinical history as reported by participants underpinned cohort assignment. Method: immunoSEQ multiplex PCR; TCRdb's copy keeps in-frame clones and lacks some. The sample comprises 260,000 or so clones, approximately 88% of which are singletons, and approximately 2.4% rests with the top ten.

Material for sequencing was PBMCs or T cells enriched from blood (not recorded which). This chain connects TRBV11-2 to TRBJ2-2; D call uncertain. The TCR sequence derives from a woman between 25 and 40 years old with acute COVID-19. For the CDR3, the DNA is TGTGCCAGCAGCTTAGTGTTTAGGGAGCTGTTTTTT. Translating it yields CASSLVFRELFF.